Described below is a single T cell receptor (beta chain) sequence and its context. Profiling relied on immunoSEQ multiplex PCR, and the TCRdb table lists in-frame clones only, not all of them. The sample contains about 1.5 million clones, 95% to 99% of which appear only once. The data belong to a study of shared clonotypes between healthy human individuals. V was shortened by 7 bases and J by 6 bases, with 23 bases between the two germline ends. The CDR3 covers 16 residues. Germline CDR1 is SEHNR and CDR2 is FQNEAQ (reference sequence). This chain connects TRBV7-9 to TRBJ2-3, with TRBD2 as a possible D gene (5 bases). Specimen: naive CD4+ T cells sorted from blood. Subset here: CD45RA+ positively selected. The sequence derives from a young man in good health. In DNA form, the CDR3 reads TGTGCCAGCACCCTGGGCGGGTACCGGCCTCGGGATACGCAGTATTTT. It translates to CASTLGGYRPRDTQYF.